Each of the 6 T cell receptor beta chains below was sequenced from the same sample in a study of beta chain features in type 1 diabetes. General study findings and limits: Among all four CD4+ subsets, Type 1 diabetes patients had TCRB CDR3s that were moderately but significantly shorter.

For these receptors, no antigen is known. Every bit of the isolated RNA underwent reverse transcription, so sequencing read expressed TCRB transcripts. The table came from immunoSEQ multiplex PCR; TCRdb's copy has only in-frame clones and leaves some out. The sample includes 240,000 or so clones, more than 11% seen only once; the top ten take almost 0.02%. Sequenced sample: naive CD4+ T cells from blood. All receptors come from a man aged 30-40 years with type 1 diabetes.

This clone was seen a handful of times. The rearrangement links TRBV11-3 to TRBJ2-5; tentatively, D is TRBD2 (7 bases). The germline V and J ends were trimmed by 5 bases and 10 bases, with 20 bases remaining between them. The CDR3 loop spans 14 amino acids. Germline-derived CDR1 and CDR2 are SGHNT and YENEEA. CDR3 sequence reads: CASSPGPKGGGQYF. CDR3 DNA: TGTGCCAGCAGCCCCGGACCGAAGGGGGGGGGCCAGTACTTC. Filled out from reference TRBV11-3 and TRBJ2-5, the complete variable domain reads EAGVVQSPRYKIIEKKQPVAFWCNPISGHNTLYWYLQNLGQGPELLIRYENEEAVDDSQLPKDRFSAERLKGVDSTLKIQPAELGDSAVYLCASSPGPKGGGQYFGPGTRLLVL.

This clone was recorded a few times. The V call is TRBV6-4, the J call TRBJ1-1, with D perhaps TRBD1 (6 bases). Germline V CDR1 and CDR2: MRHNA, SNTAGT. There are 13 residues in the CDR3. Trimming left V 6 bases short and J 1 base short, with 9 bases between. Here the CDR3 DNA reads TGTGCCAGCAGCTTGACAGGGAACACTGAAGCTTTCTTT. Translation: CASSLTGNTEAFF.

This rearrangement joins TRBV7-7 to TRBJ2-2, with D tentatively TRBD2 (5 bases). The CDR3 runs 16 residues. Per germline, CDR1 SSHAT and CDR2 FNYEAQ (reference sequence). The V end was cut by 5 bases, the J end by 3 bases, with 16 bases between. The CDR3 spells CASSPGRGADTGELFF. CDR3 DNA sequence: TGTGCCAGCAGCCCCGGTCGGGGAGCGGACACCGGGGAGCTGTTTTTT.

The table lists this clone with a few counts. CDR3 residues: CASSPSRGEETQYF. The CDR3, as DNA: TGCGCCAGCAGCCCGTCGCGGGGGGAGGAGACCCAGTACTTC. V and J are TRBV4-1 and TRBJ2-5, with TRBD2 identical over 8 bases. Unmatched junction bases numbered 6, after V lost 4 bases and J lost 5 bases. The CDR3 length is 14 residues. Germline V lookup: CDR1 MGHRA, CDR2 YSYEKL.

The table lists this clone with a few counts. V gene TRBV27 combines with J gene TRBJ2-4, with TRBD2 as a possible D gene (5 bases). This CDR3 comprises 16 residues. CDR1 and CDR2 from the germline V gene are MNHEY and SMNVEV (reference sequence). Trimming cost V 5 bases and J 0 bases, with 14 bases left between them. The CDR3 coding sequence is TGTGCCAGCAGTAATGTGAGGGAGATAGCCAAAAACATTCAGTACTTC. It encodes CASSNVREIAKNIQYF.

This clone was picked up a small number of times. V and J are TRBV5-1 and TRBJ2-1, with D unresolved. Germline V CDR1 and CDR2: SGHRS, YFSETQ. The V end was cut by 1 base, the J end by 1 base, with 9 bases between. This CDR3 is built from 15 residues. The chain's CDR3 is CASSLTATSYNEQFF. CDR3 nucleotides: TGCGCCAGCAGCTTGACAGCAACGTCCTACAATGAGCAGTTCTTC.